This T cell receptor (beta chain) was sequenced in a study of T-cell reconstitution after alpha-beta-depleted transplantation in children. Study findings and constraints: At around two months after transplant, the alpha-beta T cells were reportedly derived from several hundred expanded clones that came from non-depleted graft cells. Some patients showed high day-60 TCRbeta diversity, which derived from surviving recipient T cells and thymic progenitors. Most T-cell counts and diversity one year after the transplant came from T cells that were newly produced.

In its sample, this clonotype was seen many times. The antigen remains undetermined. Molecular barcoding with unique molecular identifiers was used for the TCRbeta library. TCRdb reprocessed the PCR reads with MiXCR, giving one entry per CDR3 protein. The sample gives 700,000 to 850,000 distinct CDR3 sequences, around 15% of which show up once; roughly 5% is in the top ten. Germline values: CDR1 LGHDT, CDR2 YNNKEL (reference sequence). Trimming left V 1 base short and J 3 bases short, with 10 bases between. The CDR3 is 14 amino acids. Sequenced here: PBMCs, mostly from graft donor cells, sampled 360 days after TCRalphabeta/CD19-depleted stem cell transplant. This chain joins TRBV3-1 and TRBJ2-7; D is unresolved. This clonotype was obtained from a male patient younger than 18 who had a stem cell transplant for acute lymphoblastic leukemia, so the T cells may come from the graft donor. The CDR3 bases are TGTGCCAGCAGCCAAGTGGTTAGCAGCTACGAGCAGTACTTC. The encoded protein is CASSQVVSSYEQYF.